This paragraph covers one TCR beta chain sequence. Its antigen is as yet unknown. The CDR3 goes on 3 residues after the read ends, and that part is filled in from the germline J gene. The sample is drawn from a study of T cells in women clearing cervical HPV infection. Across the whole study: No precancer developed; the control's incident HPV16 infection cleared within 12 months. Findings and limits, study-wide: Cases carried less TRBV6-7 than controls: roughly 0.12% versus 0.17%. Repertoire richness, not evenness, was significantly elevated in CIN3+ cases versus controls.

The data were produced by immunoSEQ multiplex PCR, yet TCRdb's version contains in-frame clones alone and is incomplete. With 20,000 to 25,000 clones in the sample, the ten largest clones hold less than 3.5%. From germline, CDR1 is LNHDA and CDR2 SQIVND (reference sequence). There are 14 residues in the CDR3. The ends lost 7 bases at V and 7 bases at J; junction bases unmatched: 9. The receptor comes from a woman between 18 and 69 years old with a cervical HPV16 infection that either progressed to CIN3+ or cleared (not recorded which). The specimen sequenced was blood buffy coat. This chain links TRBV19 with TRBJ1-2, with TRBD1 identical over 10 bases. The CDR3 bases that were read are TGTGCCAGTACCCAGGACAGGGGGTTGCGTGGC. Protein: CASTQDRGLRG. The full-length CDR3 reads as CASTQDRGLRGYTF.